The clone carrying this T cell receptor (beta chain) was seen a single time. This sample stems from a study of blood T cell repertoires in COVID-19. In the study overall: T cells, B-cell-depleted T cells, or PBMCs supplied cDNA or gDNA.

Clones were sequenced by immunoSEQ multiplex PCR, and TCRdb holds only the in-frame ones, with some missing. The table has approximately 27,000 clones, 85% to 90% seen once. The TCR comes from a man aged 65-85 years with acute or convalescent COVID-19. Material: peripheral blood.

The CDR3 here is CASSLGFQGAGGYTF. CDR3 DNA: TGTGCCAGCAGCTTAGGATTCCAGGGGGCTGGAGGCTACACCTTC. This chain connects TRBV7-2 to TRBJ1-2, with TRBD1 matching over 8 bases. The junction had 9 bases not matched to a gene; V was cut back by 1 base and J by 8 bases. The CDR3 is 15 amino acids. Germline V gene lookup returns CDR1 SGHTA and CDR2 FQGNSA. The variable domain in full, with the rest retrieved from reference TRBV7-2 and TRBJ1-2, is GAGVSQSPSNKVTEKGKDVELRCDPISGHTALYWYRQSLGQGLEFLIYFQGNSAPDKSGLPSDRFSAERTGGSVSTLTIQRTQQEDSAVYLCASSLGFQGAGGYTFGSGTRLTVV.